This T cell receptor (beta chain) was sequenced for a study of monozygotic twins with inflammatory bowel disease (dated by TCRdb to the late 2010s). Background on the whole study: In total, approximately 28 monozygotic twin pairs made up the full study: 19 Danish pairs, all IBD-discordant, plus nine German pairs, of which four were IBD-concordant and five were IBD-discordant. The search for disease-associated traits relied mainly on comparing, within discordant pairs, IBD patients with their genetically identical healthy co-twins. Each individual had, on average, about 151 000 unique TCRalpha sequences and 181 000 unique TCRbeta sequences available for analysis.

The library was prepared using 5' RACE. The input for every TCR library was roughly 3.5 ug of total RNA. cDNA was synthesized with SMARTScribe reverse transcriptase in eight separate reactions per sample. During cDNA synthesis, unique molecular identifiers containing a 6-nucleotide sample barcode were introduced by template switching. Two nested PCRs of around 16 and 10 cycles amplified the TCRalpha and TCRbeta cDNA, and bead purification followed each PCR. Before amplification, the cDNA was treated with uracil DNA-glycosylase and purified using the QIAquick PCR purification kit. The second PCR added Illumina TruSeq-compatible adapters along with sample-specific barcodes. TapeStation and Qubit were used to check library quality and concentration, and 4 to 6 ng of each library went into the pool. The pooled libraries were sequenced with 2 x 100 bp reads and custom sequencing primers on an Illumina HiSeq2500 single-index Rapid Run. As for the original processing: PCR and sequencing errors were corrected by UMI-based consensus assembly using MiGEC version 1.2.6. MiXCR version 2.1.1 handled V(D)J alignment, clonotype assembly and CDR3 extraction. To normalise gene usage, clonotype sharing and MAIT/NKT TCR abundance, the top 1000, 10 000 and 20 000 clonotypes in each sample were analysed. Diversity was computed as the inverse Simpson index with the vegan R package after downsampling to 27 000 UMIs. Paired Mann-Whitney U tests on discordant twin pairs were used, with Benjamini-Hochberg multiple-testing correction. TCRdb reprocessed the reads and assigns one entry to each CDR3 protein sequence, leaving out DNA. The V and J calls and clone size are TCRdb's, not the authors'. The sample's records list around 450,000 distinct CDR3 sequences. About 2.3% of the sample belongs to the ten largest clones.

Including the terminal cysteine and phenylalanine, the CDR3 comprises 15 residues. No DNA accompanies this entry. Study-level results and caveats: Repertoire similarity did not differ between concordant and discordant twins, which could be due to limited statistical power. Distinction between different T cell subtypes could not be achieved in the analysis. Measured by the inverse Simpson index, TCRbeta repertoire diversity was lower in IBD patients than in their healthy co-twins. Differing immunosuppressive treatments among patients may have added background noise and inter-individual variability to the repertoires. The results gave no support for a single strong signal or clonotype linked to IBD. IBD patients shared fewer clonotypes with other individuals than healthy twins did, most markedly in patients showing signs of disease activity.

In regard to this clonotype: Which antigen it targets is not known.

From each donor, an approximately 2.5 ml peripheral blood sample was collected into PAXgene tubes and kept at -80 degrees C. Without any T cell sorting, total RNA was extracted from whole blood using the PAXgene blood miRNA kit on an automated QIAcube. Peripheral blood from monozygotic twin pairs, either concordant or discordant for inflammatory bowel disease, underwent deep TCRalpha and TCRbeta repertoire profiling that used unique molecular barcoding. For every twin pair, smoking habits were documented, and each individual was categorised as a current, former or never smoker. Sequences were obtained from blood. In this chain, TRBV12-3 or TRBV12-4 is recombined with TRBJ1-2; TCRdb proposes TRBD1, but this gene call is untestable without DNA. The origin of this receptor is a human donor with ulcerative colitis or Crohn's disease, or a healthy co-twin of an affected twin (not recorded which). CDR3 region: CASSLRDSRNYGYTF.